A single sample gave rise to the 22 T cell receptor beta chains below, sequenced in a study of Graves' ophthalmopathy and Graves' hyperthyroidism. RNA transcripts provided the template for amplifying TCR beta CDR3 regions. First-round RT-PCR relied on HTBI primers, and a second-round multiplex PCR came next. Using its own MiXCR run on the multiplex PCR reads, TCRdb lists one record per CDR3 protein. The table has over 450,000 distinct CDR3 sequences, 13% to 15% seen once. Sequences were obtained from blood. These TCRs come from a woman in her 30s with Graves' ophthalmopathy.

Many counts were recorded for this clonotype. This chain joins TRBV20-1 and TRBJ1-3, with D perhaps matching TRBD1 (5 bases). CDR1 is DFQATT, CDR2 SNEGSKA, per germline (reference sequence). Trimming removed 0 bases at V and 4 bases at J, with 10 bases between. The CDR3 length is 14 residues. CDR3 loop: CSARDSRGGNTIYF. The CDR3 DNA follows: TGCAGTGCTAGAGATTCGAGGGGCGGAAACACCATATATTTT.

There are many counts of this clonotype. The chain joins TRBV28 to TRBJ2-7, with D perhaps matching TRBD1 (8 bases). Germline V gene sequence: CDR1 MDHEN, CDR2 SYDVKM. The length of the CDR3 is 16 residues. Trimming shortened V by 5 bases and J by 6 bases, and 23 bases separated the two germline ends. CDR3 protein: CASSEQGERETGEQYF. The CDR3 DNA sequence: TGTGCCAGCAGTGAACAGGGGGAGCGGGAAACGGGCGAGCAGTACTTC.

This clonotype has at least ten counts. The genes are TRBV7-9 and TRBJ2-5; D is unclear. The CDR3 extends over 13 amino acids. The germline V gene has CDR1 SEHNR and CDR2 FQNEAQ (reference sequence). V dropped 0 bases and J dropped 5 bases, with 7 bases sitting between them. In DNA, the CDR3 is TGTGCCAGCAGCTTAGCTCAAGCGGAGACCCAGTACTTC. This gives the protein CASSLAQAETQYF.

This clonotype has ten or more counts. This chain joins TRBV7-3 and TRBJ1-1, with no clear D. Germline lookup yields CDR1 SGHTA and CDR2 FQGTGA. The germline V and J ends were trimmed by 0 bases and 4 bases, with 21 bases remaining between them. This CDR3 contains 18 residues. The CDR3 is CASSLTVGSRGRGTEAFF. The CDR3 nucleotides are TGTGCCAGCAGCTTAACGGTCGGTTCCCGAGGACGAGGCACTGAAGCTTTCTTT.

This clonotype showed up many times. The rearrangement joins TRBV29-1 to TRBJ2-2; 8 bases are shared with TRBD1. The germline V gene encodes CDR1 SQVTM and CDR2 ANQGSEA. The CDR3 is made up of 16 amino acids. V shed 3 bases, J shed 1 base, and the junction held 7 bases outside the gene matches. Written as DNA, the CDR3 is TGCAGCGTTGACATGACAGGGGAAGGGAACACCGGGGAGCTGTTTTTT. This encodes CSVDMTGEGNTGELFF.

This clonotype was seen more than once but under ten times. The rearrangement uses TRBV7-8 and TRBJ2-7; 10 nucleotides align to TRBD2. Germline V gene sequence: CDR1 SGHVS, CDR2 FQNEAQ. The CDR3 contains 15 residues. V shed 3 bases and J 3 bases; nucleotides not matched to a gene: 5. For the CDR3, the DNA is TGTGCCAGCAGCTTCCTAGCGGGGGAGTACTACGAGCAGTACTTC. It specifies CASSFLAGEYYEQYF.

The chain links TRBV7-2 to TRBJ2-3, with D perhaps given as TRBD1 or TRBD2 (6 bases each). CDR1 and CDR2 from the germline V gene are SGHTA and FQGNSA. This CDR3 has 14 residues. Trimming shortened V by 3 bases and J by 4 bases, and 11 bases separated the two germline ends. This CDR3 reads CASSFSGAADTQYF. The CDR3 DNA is TGTGCCAGCAGCTTTTCGGGGGCGGCAGATACGCAGTATTTT.

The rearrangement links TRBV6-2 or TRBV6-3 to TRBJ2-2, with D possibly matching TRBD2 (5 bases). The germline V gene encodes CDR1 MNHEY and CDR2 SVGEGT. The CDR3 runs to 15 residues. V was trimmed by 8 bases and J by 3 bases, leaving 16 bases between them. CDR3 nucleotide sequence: TGTGCCAGCTCCCCTTGGGGAGACGACACCGGGGAGCTGTTTTTT. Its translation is CASSPWGDDTGELFF.

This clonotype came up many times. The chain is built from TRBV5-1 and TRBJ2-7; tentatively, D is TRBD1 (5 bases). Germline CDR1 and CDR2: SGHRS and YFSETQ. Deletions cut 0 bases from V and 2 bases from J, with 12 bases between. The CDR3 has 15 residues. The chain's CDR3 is CASSLGTRVAYEQYF. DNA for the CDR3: TGCGCCAGCAGCTTGGGGACAAGGGTGGCCTACGAGCAGTACTTC.

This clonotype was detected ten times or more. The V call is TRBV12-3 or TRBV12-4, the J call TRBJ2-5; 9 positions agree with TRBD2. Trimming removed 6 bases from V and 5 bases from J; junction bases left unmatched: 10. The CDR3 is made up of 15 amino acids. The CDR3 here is CASRRLAESLETQYF. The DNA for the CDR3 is TGTGCCAGCAGACGACTAGCGGAAAGCTTGGAGACCCAGTACTTC.

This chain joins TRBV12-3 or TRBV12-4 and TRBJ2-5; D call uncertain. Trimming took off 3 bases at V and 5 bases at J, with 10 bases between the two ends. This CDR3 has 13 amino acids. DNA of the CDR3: TGTGCCAGCAGTTTGAGTCCCCTCGAGACCCAGTACTTC. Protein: CASSLSPLETQYF.

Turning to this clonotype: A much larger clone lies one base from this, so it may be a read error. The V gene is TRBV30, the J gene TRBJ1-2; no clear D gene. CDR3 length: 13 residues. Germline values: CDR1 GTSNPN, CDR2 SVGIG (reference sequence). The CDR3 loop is CAWSVLRNYSYTF. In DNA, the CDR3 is TGTGCCTGGAGTGTATTACGGAACTATAGCTACACCTTC.

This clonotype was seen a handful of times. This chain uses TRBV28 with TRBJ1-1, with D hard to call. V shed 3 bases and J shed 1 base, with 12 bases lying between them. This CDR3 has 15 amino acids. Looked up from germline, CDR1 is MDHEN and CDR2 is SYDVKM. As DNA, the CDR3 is TGTGCCAGCAGTTTGCGAGTTTTAGGGAACACTGAAGCTTTCTTT. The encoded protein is CASSLRVLGNTEAFF.

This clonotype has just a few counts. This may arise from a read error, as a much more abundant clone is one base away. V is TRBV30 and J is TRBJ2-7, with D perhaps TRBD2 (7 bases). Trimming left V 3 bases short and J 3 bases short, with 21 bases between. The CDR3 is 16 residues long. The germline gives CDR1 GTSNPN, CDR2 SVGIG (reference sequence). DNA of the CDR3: TGTGCCTGGAGATCGCGGCGGGGGCCCCCTCTCTACGAGCAGTACTTC. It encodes CAWRSRRGPPLYEQYF.

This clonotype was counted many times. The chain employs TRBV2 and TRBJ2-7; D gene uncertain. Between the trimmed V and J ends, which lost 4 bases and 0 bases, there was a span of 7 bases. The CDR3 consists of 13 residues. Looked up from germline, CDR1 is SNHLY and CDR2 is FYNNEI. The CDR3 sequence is CASSVVSSYEQYF. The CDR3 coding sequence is TGTGCCAGCAGTGTAGTCAGCTCCTACGAGCAGTACTTC.

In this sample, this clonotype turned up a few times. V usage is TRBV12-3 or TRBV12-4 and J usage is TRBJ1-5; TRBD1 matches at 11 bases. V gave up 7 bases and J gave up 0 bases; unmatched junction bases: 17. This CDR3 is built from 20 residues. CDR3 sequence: CASNLFSLGQGEISNQPQHF. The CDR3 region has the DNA TGTGCCAGCAATTTGTTTTCTCTGGGACAGGGGGAGATTAGCAATCAGCCCCAGCATTTT.

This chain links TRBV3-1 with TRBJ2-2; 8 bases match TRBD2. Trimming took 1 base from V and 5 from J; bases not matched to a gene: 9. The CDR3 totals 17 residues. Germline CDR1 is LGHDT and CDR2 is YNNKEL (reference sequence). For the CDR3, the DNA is TGTGCCAGCAGCCAAGTTTGGAGCGGGAGAAGGACCGGGGAGCTGTTTTTT. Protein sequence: CASSQVWSGRRTGELFF.

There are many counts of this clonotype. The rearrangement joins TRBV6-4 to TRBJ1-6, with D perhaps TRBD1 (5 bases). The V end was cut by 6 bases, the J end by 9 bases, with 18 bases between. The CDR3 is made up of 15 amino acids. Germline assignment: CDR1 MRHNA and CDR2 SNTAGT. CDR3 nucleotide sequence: TGTGCCAGCAGCGAAAGCGGGCAGGGCGTTTCACCCCTCCACTTT. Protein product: CASSESGQGVSPLHF.

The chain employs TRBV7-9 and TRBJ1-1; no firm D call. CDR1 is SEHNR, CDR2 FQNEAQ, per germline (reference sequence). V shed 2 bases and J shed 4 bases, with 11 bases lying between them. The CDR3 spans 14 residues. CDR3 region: CASSLLRNRTEAFF. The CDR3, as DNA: TGTGCCAGCAGCTTATTGAGGAATCGCACTGAAGCTTTCTTT.

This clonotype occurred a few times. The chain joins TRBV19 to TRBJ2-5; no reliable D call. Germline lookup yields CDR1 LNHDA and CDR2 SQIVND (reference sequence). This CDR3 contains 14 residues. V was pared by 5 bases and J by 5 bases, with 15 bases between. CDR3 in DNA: TGTGCCAGTAGTCCACGGATGCCCCAGGAGACCCAGTACTTC. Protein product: CASSPRMPQETQYF.

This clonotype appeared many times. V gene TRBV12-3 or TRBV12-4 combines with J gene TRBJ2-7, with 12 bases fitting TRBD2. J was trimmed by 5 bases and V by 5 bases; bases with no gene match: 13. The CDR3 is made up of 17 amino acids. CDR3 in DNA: TGTGCCAGCAGTCACCGCGGACTAGCGGGGAGCAACGACGAGCAGTACTTC. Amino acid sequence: CASSHRGLAGSNDEQYF.

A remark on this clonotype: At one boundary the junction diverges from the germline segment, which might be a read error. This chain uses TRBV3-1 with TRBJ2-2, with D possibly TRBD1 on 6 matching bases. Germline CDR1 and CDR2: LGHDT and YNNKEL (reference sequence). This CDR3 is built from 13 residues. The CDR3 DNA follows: TGTGCCGCCAACTCAGGGGACACCGGGGAGCTGTGTTTT. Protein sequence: CAANSGDTGELCF. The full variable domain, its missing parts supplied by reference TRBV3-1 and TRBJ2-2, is DTAVSQTPKYLVTQMGNDKSIKCEQNLGHDTMYWYKQDSKKFLKIMFSYNNKELIINETVPNRFSPKSPDKAHLNLHINSLELGDSAVYFCAANSGDTGELCFGEGSRLTVL.